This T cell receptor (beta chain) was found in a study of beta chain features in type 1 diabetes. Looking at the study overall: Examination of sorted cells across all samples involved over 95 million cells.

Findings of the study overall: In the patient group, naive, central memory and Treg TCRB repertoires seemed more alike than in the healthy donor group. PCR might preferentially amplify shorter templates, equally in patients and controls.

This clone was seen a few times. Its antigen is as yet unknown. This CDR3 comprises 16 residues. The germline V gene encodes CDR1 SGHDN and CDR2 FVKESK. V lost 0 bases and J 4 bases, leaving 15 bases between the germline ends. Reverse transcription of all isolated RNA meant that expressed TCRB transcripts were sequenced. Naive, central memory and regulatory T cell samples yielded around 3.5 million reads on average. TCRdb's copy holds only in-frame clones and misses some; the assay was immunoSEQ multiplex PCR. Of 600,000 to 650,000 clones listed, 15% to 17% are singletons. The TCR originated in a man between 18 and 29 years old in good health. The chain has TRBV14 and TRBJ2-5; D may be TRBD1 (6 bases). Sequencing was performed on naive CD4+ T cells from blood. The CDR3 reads CASSQDDRPLTETQYF. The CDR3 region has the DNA TGTGCCAGCAGCCAAGATGACAGGCCGCTGACAGAGACCCAGTACTTC.